These 24 T cell receptor beta chains were sequenced from one sample in a study of blood T cell repertoires in COVID-19. The repertoire was sequenced with immunoSEQ multiplex PCR; TCRdb's copy has only in-frame clones and lacks some. The sample holds 150,000 to 250,000 clones, almost 85% seen once. The sample consisted of peripheral blood. The receptors shown here come from a human donor with acute or convalescent COVID-19. The donor label of this sample is uncertain.

The chain has TRBV9 and TRBJ1-1, with D possibly matching TRBD1 (6 bases). This CDR3 spans 14 amino acids. Germline V gene lookup returns CDR1 SGDLS and CDR2 YYNGEE. Trimming pared 4 bases from V and 1 base from J, leaving 11 bases between. The CDR3 is CASSLQGGNTEAFF. The CDR3 coding sequence is TGTGCCAGCAGCTTACAAGGGGGGAACACTGAAGCTTTCTTT.

The chain joins TRBV10-3 to TRBJ1-2, with D uncertain. V lost 0 bases, J lost 5 bases, and 10 bases lay in between. Germline CDR1 reads ENHRY; CDR2 reads SYGVKD. The CDR3 sequence is 14 residues long. CDR3 nucleotides: TGTGCCATCAGTGAGTCTGAGGTTTCATATGGCTACACCTTC. Its protein product is CAISESEVSYGYTF.

The J gene is TRBJ2-3, the V gene TRBV7-2; TRBD2 agrees at 7 bases. V dropped 1 base and J dropped 4; count of bases not matched to a gene: 8. Germline V CDR1 and CDR2: SGHTA, FQGNSA. The CDR3 sequence is 16 residues long. CDR3 DNA: TGTGCCAGCAGCTTAGGGAGCGGGACCCGGGCAGATACGCAGTATTTT. Translation: CASSLGSGTRADTQYF.

The chain carries TRBV30 and TRBJ1-6; no definite D call. Trimming took off 0 bases at V and 9 bases at J, with 12 bases between the two ends. Germline-derived CDR1 and CDR2 are GTSNPN and SVGIG (reference sequence). This CDR3 has 14 residues. The CDR3 DNA reads as TGTGCCTGGAGTGTAAACAGCGGGATTTCACCCCTCCACTTT. As protein: CAWSVNSGISPLHF.

This chain joins TRBV7-5 and TRBJ2-7; the table's D call, TRBD2, was not checked against the DNA. TRBV7-5 is a recognized pseudogene. CDR3 length: 13 amino acids. The CDR3 protein is CVLGRGSSYEQYF. The CDR3 bases are TGTGTCTTAGGGAGGGGGAGCTCCTACGAGCAGTACTTC.

The rearrangement joins TRBV7-9 to TRBJ2-2, with 13 positions matching TRBD2. This CDR3 comprises 19 residues. V lost 5 bases and J lost 5; bases outside the gene matches: 14. Germline CDR1 and CDR2: SEHNR and FQNEAQ (reference sequence). In DNA, the CDR3 is TGTGCCAGCAGCCATGAGGTGGCGTTACTAGCGGGAGGGACCGGGGAGCTGTTTTTT. Translating it yields CASSHEVALLAGGTGELFF.

The chain couples TRBV7-9 to TRBJ1-2, with 8 bases that match TRBD1. The CDR3 totals 15 residues. V trimming: 1 base; J trimming: 5 bases; junction bases outside the gene matches: 6. Germline V gene sequence: CDR1 SEHNR, CDR2 FQNEAQ (reference sequence). The CDR3 loop reads CASSLDSRTGYGYTF. DNA for the CDR3: TGTGCCAGCAGCTTAGATTCTCGGACAGGGTATGGCTACACCTTC.

CDR3 residues: CASSANRGRNEKLFF. For the CDR3, the DNA is TGTGCCAGCAGCGCCAACAGGGGGCGTAATGAAAAACTGTTTTTT. This chain connects TRBV5-5 to TRBJ1-4; 9 bases are a match to TRBD1. CDR1 and CDR2 from the germline V gene are SGHKS and YYEKEE (reference sequence). The length of the CDR3 is 15 residues. V was clipped by 4 bases and J by 4 bases; unmatched bases: 5. Filled out from reference TRBV5-5 and TRBJ1-4, the complete variable domain reads DAGVTQSPTHLIKTRGQQVTLRCSPISGHKSVSWYQQVLGQGPQFIFQYYEKEERGRGNFPDRFSARQFPNYSSELNVNALLLGDSALYLCASSANRGRNEKLFFGSGTQLSVL.

This chain connects TRBV19 to TRBJ1-2; D perhaps matches TRBD1 (5 bases). This CDR3 region has 16 residues. Deletions cut 7 bases from V and 0 bases from J, with 18 bases between. CDR1 and CDR2 (germline): LNHDA, SQIVND (reference sequence). Here the CDR3 reads CASTLTPGPANYGYTF. The CDR3 region has the DNA TGTGCCAGTACCCTAACCCCAGGGCCGGCTAACTATGGCTACACCTTC.

The V call is TRBV6-1, the J call TRBJ1-1; D is uncertain. CDR1 and CDR2 from the germline V gene are MNHNS and SASEGT. CDR3 length equals 13 residues. V lost 3 bases to trimming and J lost 6 bases, with 11 bases between them. In nucleotides, the CDR3 is TGTGCCAGCAGTGATGAGAGGCCGGCTGAAGCTTTCTTT. Its protein is CASSDERPAEAFF.

CDR3 sequence: CASSQGPSPIYEQYF. CDR3 nucleotide sequence: TGTGCCAGCAGCCAGGGGCCTTCGCCAATTTACGAGCAGTACTTC. This chain connects TRBV3-1 (or the pseudogene TRBV3-2) to TRBJ2-7, with D maybe TRBD1 (5 bases). Germline V gene data show CDR1 as LGHDT and CDR2 as YNNKEL (reference sequence). Trimming pared 3 bases from V and 4 bases from J, leaving 16 bases between. This CDR3 has 15 residues.

CDR3 residues: CASSVDVGGNEQFF. The CDR3, as DNA: TGTGCCAGCAGCGTAGATGTGGGGGGGAATGAGCAGTTCTTC. The chain uses TRBV9 and TRBJ2-1; 7 nucleotides match TRBD2. The CDR3 totals 14 residues. Germline CDR1 and CDR2: SGDLS and YYNGEE. After removal of 0 bases from V and 7 bases from J, the junction contained 4 bases not matched to a gene.

This CDR3 reads CASSLGQLYGYTF. CDR3 sequence (DNA): TGTGCCAGCAGCTTGGGACAGTTATATGGCTACACCTTC. The chain combines TRBV5-5 with TRBJ1-2; a possible D gene is TRBD1 (5 bases). V lost 0 bases and J lost 5, with 8 bases in between. The germline CDR1 and CDR2 sequences are SGHKS and YYEKEE (reference sequence). The CDR3 contains 13 residues.

The gene calls are TRBV30 and TRBJ2-1; TRBD2 agrees at 8 bases. Germline V gene sequence: CDR1 GTSNPN, CDR2 SVGIG (reference sequence). J was trimmed by 7 bases and V by 0 bases; bases with no gene match: 17. The CDR3 spans 18 residues. CDR3 DNA sequence: TGTGCCTGGAGTGTACACGGGAGGGCCACCGGGGGAAGAAATGAGCAGTTCTTC. It translates to CAWSVHGRATGGRNEQFF.

This clone occurred a few times. V and J are TRBV18 and TRBJ1-5; 10 positions agree with TRBD1. This CDR3 has 16 residues. V lost 4 bases to trimming and J lost 6 bases; unmatched junction nucleotides: 9. CDR1 is KGHSH and CDR2 is LQKENI in the germline V gene. The CDR3 region has the DNA TGTGCCAGCTCACAGGCGACAGGGGGCGCGGGTCAGCCCCAGCATTTT. It yields the protein CASSQATGGAGQPQHF.

The chain couples TRBV5-6 to TRBJ2-3; 10 bases align to TRBD2. The CDR3 runs to 15 residues. Trimming took 6 bases from V and 0 from J; bases not matched to a gene: 4. Looked up from germline, CDR1 is SGHDT and CDR2 is YYEEEE. The CDR3 nucleotides read TGTGCCAGCACCATTAGCGGGAGGAGCACAGATACGCAGTATTTT. It translates to CASTISGRSTDTQYF.

This chain uses TRBV5-4 with TRBJ1-2; 7 bases align to TRBD1. The CDR3 contains 17 residues. V was pared by 2 bases and J by 4 bases, with 14 bases of the junction left unmatched. CDR1 is SGHNT, CDR2 YYREEE, per germline (reference sequence). DNA of the CDR3: TGTGCCAGCAGCTTCCGGGACAGTGCCTATTCGGCCTATGGCTACACCTTC. This encodes CASSFRDSAYSAYGYTF.

This rearrangement joins TRBV6-2 or TRBV6-3 to TRBJ2-7; D perhaps matches TRBD2 (5 bases). V lost 2 bases, J lost 3 bases, and 14 bases lay in between. This CDR3 spans 15 amino acids. Germline assignment: CDR1 MNHEY and CDR2 SVGEGT. CDR3 protein: CASSYREGRNYEQYF. The CDR3 nucleotides are TGTGCCAGCAGTTACAGAGAGGGCAGGAACTACGAGCAGTACTTC.

This chain links TRBV19 with TRBJ2-3; 8 bases map to TRBD1. Per germline, CDR1 LNHDA and CDR2 SQIVND (reference sequence). This CDR3 region has 15 residues. The V gene end was trimmed by 7 bases and the J gene end by 2 bases; junction bases not matched to a gene: 8. The CDR3 nucleotides read TGTGCCAGTACCTTCGGACAGGGATACACAGATACGCAGTATTTT. This codes for CASTFGQGYTDTQYF.

The chain carries TRBV7-9 and TRBJ2-3, with 8 bases lining up with TRBD1. This CDR3 contains 15 residues. Germline CDR1 is SEHNR and CDR2 is FQNEAQ (reference sequence). Germline trimming cut 3 bases from V and 2 bases from J; bases unmatched to any gene: 4. DNA of the CDR3: TGTGCCAGCAGCTTTGGGACAGGCCTCACAGATACGCAGTATTTT. Amino acid sequence: CASSFGTGLTDTQYF.

This clone was observed a handful of times. The chain uses TRBV6-5 and TRBJ1-6; TRBD1 agrees at 7 bases. The CDR3 contains 14 residues. J lost 9 bases, V lost 8 bases, and 10 bases had no gene match. The germline CDR1 and CDR2 sequences are MNHEY and SVGAGI. CDR3 nucleotides: TGTGCCAGCCATATGACAGGGATAGGTTCACCCCTCCACTTT. This sequence encodes CASHMTGIGSPLHF.

The chain carries TRBV15 and TRBJ2-5, with D unclear. The CDR3 runs 14 residues. Germline CDR1 is LNHNV and CDR2 is YYDKDF (reference sequence). V shed 0 bases and J shed 8 bases, with 13 bases lying between them. The CDR3 spells CATSRDSNLFTQYF. The CDR3, as DNA: TGTGCCACCAGCAGAGATAGTAATTTGTTTACCCAGTACTTC.

This chain joins TRBV29-1 and TRBJ2-7; 9 bases line up with TRBD2. Trimming took 6 bases from V and 0 from J; bases not matched to a gene: 3. From germline, CDR1 is SQVTM and CDR2 ANQGSEA. This CDR3 has 13 amino acids. DNA of the CDR3: TGCAGCGTCGGGACTAGCCGCTCCTACGAGCAGTACTTC. Protein sequence: CSVGTSRSYEQYF.

This chain uses TRBV7-9 with TRBJ2-7, with D hard to call. CDR1 and CDR2 from the germline V gene are SEHNR and FQNEAQ (reference sequence). This CDR3 has 11 amino acids. The ends were cut back, 7 bases at V and 6 bases at J, with 10 bases in the middle. In DNA, the CDR3 is TGTGCCAGCACCAATTCTCTCGAGCAGTACTTC. This gives the protein CASTNSLEQYF.